Detailed here is one TCR beta chain. A read error is possible here, since a much larger clone lies one base away. This entry belongs to a study of T cells in Graves' hyperthyroidism and ophthalmopathy. The CDR3 sequence is 14 residues long. The ends were cut back, 4 bases at V and 5 bases at J, with 13 bases in the middle. Germline loops: CDR1 SGDLS, CDR2 YYNGEE. Template material for amplifying TCR beta CDR3 regions consisted of RNA transcripts. The HTBI primer set was used in a first-round RT-PCR of the TCR CDR3. TCRdb passed the multiplex PCR reads through MiXCR, listing each CDR3 protein once. The sample contains 640,000 or so distinct CDR3 sequences, 12% to 15% of which appear only once.

The rearrangement uses TRBV9 and TRBJ2-1; possibly TRBD1 for D (5 bases). The TCR originated in a woman under 30 with Graves' ophthalmopathy. The source material was blood. CDR3 in amino acids: CASSPPGPHNEQFF. The DNA for the CDR3 is TGTGCCAGCAGCCCCCCAGGGCCCCACAATGAGCAGTTCTTC. Full variable domain (rest looked up from reference TRBV9 and TRBJ2-1): DSGVTQTPKHLITATGQRVTLRCSPRSGDLSVYWYQQSLDQGLQFLIQYYNGEERAKGNILERFSAQQFPDLHSELNLSSLELGDSALYFCASSPPGPHNEQFFGPGTRLTVL.